The 17 T cell receptor beta chains below were found in one sample sequenced in a study of T cell clonality in common variable immunodeficiency. TCRdb's table, derived via immunoSEQ multiplex PCR, lists solely in-frame clones and lacks some. Found here are roughly 58,000 clones, no singletons; the ten largest cover about 5.7%. The sequenced sample was peripheral blood mononuclear cells. These TCRs come from a person between 18 and 75 years old in good health.

A remark on this clone: The read halts 3 residues ahead of the CDR3 end, with the missing end drawn from the germline J gene. The chain carries TRBV7-2 and TRBJ1-5; perhaps TRBD1 as D (6 bases). Germline values: CDR1 SGHTA, CDR2 FQGNSA. The CDR3 covers 15 residues. The sequenced CDR3 bases are TGTGCCAGCAGCTTAGGGGACACCCTCCAACGTCCC. Protein: CASSLGDTLQRP. The CDR3, in full, reads CASSLGDTLQRPQHF.

This clone was seen at least ten times. The read ends 3 residues before the CDR3 terminus; that terminus is restored from the germline J gene. V and J are TRBV27 and TRBJ1-2; 11 nucleotides match TRBD1. In germline, CDR1 is MNHEY, CDR2 SMNVEV (reference sequence). The V and J ends lost 2 bases and 4 bases, in that order; junction bases with no gene match: 0. The CDR3 is 14 residues long. CDR3 region: CASSLGTGGYGYTF. The part of the CDR3 DNA that was read is TGTGCCAGCAGTTTAGGGACAGGGGGCTATGGC.

This clone has at least ten counts. At one end, the junction sequence differs from germline, possibly due to a read error. The read falls 3 residues short of the CDR3 end, and the missing part is taken from the germline J gene. The chain couples TRBV4-2 to TRBJ2-3; TRBD1 matches at 9 bases. The CDR3 spans 16 residues. Germline values: CDR1 LGHNA, CDR2 YNFKEQ. CDR3 bases read: TGCGCCAGCAGCCAAGAAGGGACAGGGAGCACAGATACG. Protein: CASSQEGTGSTDT. The entire CDR3 reads CASSQEGTGSTDTQYF.

This clone appeared many times. The DNA ends 3 residues before the CDR3 does, and the rest of the CDR3 is filled in from the germline J gene. J is TRBJ2-7 and V is TRBV2; 7 nucleotides align to TRBD1. After removal of 6 bases from V and 1 base from J, the junction contained 3 bases not matched to a gene. Germline CDR1 SNHLY, CDR2 FYNNEI. This CDR3 is built from 13 residues. The part of the CDR3 DNA that was read is TGTGCCAGCAGGGGGACAGAGTCCTACGAG. It yields the protein CASRGTESYE. The whole CDR3 region reads CASRGTESYEQYF.

This clone was observed at least ten times. The DNA ends 3 residues before the CDR3 does, and the rest of the CDR3 is filled in from the germline J gene. The V and J genes are TRBV6-2 or TRBV6-3 and TRBJ1-2; 7 bases align to TRBD1. Unmatched junction bases numbered 8, after V lost 5 bases and J lost 2 bases. The CDR3 contains 15 residues. The germline gives CDR1 MNHEY, CDR2 SVGEGT. CDR3 DNA, as far as it was read: TGTGCCAGCAGTACTATGGGACAGTTGAACTATGGC. Amino acids: CASSTMGQLNYG. The whole CDR3 sequence reads CASSTMGQLNYGYTF.

There are many counts of this clone. The read ends 3 residues shy of where the CDR3 ends; the end is completed using the germline J gene. The V and J genes are TRBV30 and TRBJ1-5; D perhaps matches TRBD1 (6 bases). Germline loops: CDR1 GTSNPN, CDR2 SVGIG (reference sequence). Deletions cut 0 bases from V and 7 bases from J, with 10 bases between. CDR3 length equals 13 residues. Incomplete CDR3 DNA: TGTGCCTGGAGTGTACAGGGTACCCAGCCC. Its translation: CAWSVQGTQP. The entire CDR3 sequence reads CAWSVQGTQPQHF.

This clone has ten or more counts. The chain's CDR3 is CASSVDGTVNTGELFF. CDR3 bases read: TGTGCCAGCAGCGTAGATGGGACAGTGAACACCGGGGAG. The chain uses TRBV9 and TRBJ2-2; 7 bases agree with TRBD1. The read finishes 3 residues shy of the CDR3 end, and the germline J gene is used to complete it. Germline values: CDR1 SGDLS, CDR2 YYNGEE. J gave up 1 base and V 0 bases, and 3 bases lay outside the gene matches. The CDR3 totals 16 residues.

This clone was picked up a small number of times. With the read ending 3 residues before the CDR3 end, the germline J gene is used to fill in that end. This chain joins TRBV11-2 and TRBJ2-7, with 9 bases that match TRBD1. Trimming took 6 bases from V and 4 from J; bases not matched to a gene: 7. The CDR3 extends over 14 amino acids. Germline values: CDR1 SGHAT, CDR2 FQNNGV. Incomplete CDR3 DNA: TGTGCCAGCAGGATGCCCGGGACAGGGTACGAG. This encodes CASRMPGTGYE. The CDR3 in full is CASRMPGTGYEQYF.

This clone came up many times. The DNA ends 3 residues before the CDR3 does, and the rest of the CDR3 is filled in from the germline J gene. The genes are TRBV7-9 and TRBJ2-3, with a weak D call TRBD1 (5 bases). The ends were cut back, 7 bases at V and 3 bases at J, with 8 bases in the middle. Germline V gene data show CDR1 as SEHNR and CDR2 as FQNEAQ (reference sequence). There are 12 residues in the CDR3. The covered CDR3 bases are TGTGCCAGCAACAGGTTGACAGATACG. Translating it yields CASNRLTDT. The entire CDR3 is CASNRLTDTQYF. Using reference TRBV7-9 and TRBJ2-3 for the parts outside the CDR3, the full variable domain is DTGVSQNPRHKITKRGQNVTFRCDPISEHNRLYWYRQTLGQGPEFLTYFQNEAQLEKSRLLSDRFSAERPKGSFSTLEIQRTEQGDSAMYLCASNRLTDTQYFGPGTRLTVL.

This clone is deemed medium-sized. With the read ending 3 residues before the CDR3 end, the germline J gene is used to fill in that end. The gene calls are TRBV5-1 and TRBJ2-6; 8 positions agree with TRBD1. V lost 4 bases and J lost 1; bases outside the gene matches: 1. The CDR3 is made up of 15 amino acids. CDR1 is SGHRS, CDR2 YFSETQ, per germline. This CDR3 is CASSRTGSGANVLTF. Partial CDR3 DNA: TGCGCCAGCAGCCGGACAGGGTCTGGGGCCAACGTC.

This clone was recorded at least ten times. The read ends 3 residues shy of where the CDR3 ends; the end is completed using the germline J gene. The V gene is TRBV19, the J gene TRBJ2-7; D might be TRBD1 (5 bases). The V gene's germline CDR1 is LNHDA and CDR2 SQIVND (reference sequence). The CDR3 is made up of 12 amino acids. V was pared by 7 bases and J by 5 bases, with 12 bases between. Here the CDR3 reads CASTLQGNEQYF. CDR3 bases read: TGTGCCAGTACACTTCAGGGTAACGAG. Combining the CDR3 with reference TRBV19 and TRBJ2-7 gives the whole variable domain DGGITQSPKYLFRKEGQNVTLSCEQNLNHDAMYWYRQDPGQGLRLIYYSQIVNDFQKGDIAEGYSVSREKKESFPLTVTSAQKNPTAFYLCASTLQGNEQYFGPGTRLTVT.

This clone was counted at least ten times. Read sequence stops 3 residues before the CDR3 end, and the germline J gene provides the missing end. V is TRBV20-1 and J is TRBJ2-4; 8 nucleotides align to TRBD2. The CDR3 covers 15 residues. Germline V gene data show CDR1 as DFQATT and CDR2 as SNEGSKA (reference sequence). V shed 5 bases and J 2 bases; nucleotides not matched to a gene: 8. CDR3 DNA, as far as it was read: TGCAGTGCTCGAAGCGGGAGAGTTACCAAAAACATT. Its protein product is CSARSGRVTKNI. The CDR3, in full, reads CSARSGRVTKNIQYF.

This clone was recorded at least ten times. The CDR3 is cut off 3 residues early in the read; its end comes from the germline J gene. The J gene is TRBJ1-2, the V gene TRBV5-1, with D possibly being TRBD1 (6 bases). CDR3 size: 16 residues. V shed 4 bases and J shed 0 bases, with 16 bases lying between them. The germline V gene has CDR1 SGHRS and CDR2 YFSETQ. The CDR3 protein is CASSPSVGAANYGYTF. The covered CDR3 bases are TGCGCCAGCAGCCCGTCGGTGGGGGCAGCTAACTATGGC.

This clone was recorded many times. The read ends 3 residues before the CDR3 terminus; that terminus is restored from the germline J gene. V is TRBV5-1 and J is TRBJ2-2; D is unclear. V lost 4 bases, J lost 4 bases, and 17 bases lay in between. In germline, CDR1 is SGHRS, CDR2 YFSETQ. This CDR3 is 16 amino acids long. The CDR3 is CASSAVSRHLTGELFF. The CDR3 DNA, read in part, is TGCGCCAGCAGCGCAGTGTCAAGACACCTCACCGGGGAG.

This clone was observed many times. The CDR3 extends 3 residues past the end of the read, so its final part is completed from the germline J gene. The chain employs TRBV18 and TRBJ2-3; D is perhaps TRBD1 (5 bases). This CDR3 has 19 residues. V was cut by 2 bases and J by 0 bases, with 21 bases left in between. The germline CDR1 and CDR2 sequences are KGHSH and LQKENI. CDR3 protein: CASSPFLSRQKTSTDTQYF. Partial CDR3 DNA: TGTGCCAGCTCACCATTCCTTTCACGACAGAAAACTAGCACAGATACG.

This clone was seen at least ten times. The sequenced fragment ends 3 residues before the CDR3 boundary, so the rest is inferred from the germline J gene. The J gene is TRBJ1-1, the V gene TRBV6-1, with TRBD1 identical over 8 bases. This CDR3 comprises 14 residues. With V trimmed by 4 bases and J by 5 bases, 6 bases remained unmatched. Looked up from germline, CDR1 is MNHNS and CDR2 is SASEGT. The sequenced CDR3 bases are TGTGCCAGCAGTGGACGTACAGGGGGAACTGAA. Its protein is CASSGRTGGTE. The entire CDR3 is CASSGRTGGTEAFF.

With respect to this clone: The read comes to an end 3 residues before the CDR3 does, leaving the germline J gene to fill in the end. V gene TRBV29-1 combines with J gene TRBJ1-2; D remains ambiguous. Germline V gene lookup returns CDR1 SQVTM and CDR2 ANQGSEA. CDR3 length: 15 residues. With 3 bases removed from V and 4 bases from J, the gap between germline ends came to 18 bases. The CDR3 loop is CSVDGPEGLGYGYTF. Partial CDR3 DNA: TGCAGCGTTGATGGGCCGGAAGGGTTAGGCTATGGC.